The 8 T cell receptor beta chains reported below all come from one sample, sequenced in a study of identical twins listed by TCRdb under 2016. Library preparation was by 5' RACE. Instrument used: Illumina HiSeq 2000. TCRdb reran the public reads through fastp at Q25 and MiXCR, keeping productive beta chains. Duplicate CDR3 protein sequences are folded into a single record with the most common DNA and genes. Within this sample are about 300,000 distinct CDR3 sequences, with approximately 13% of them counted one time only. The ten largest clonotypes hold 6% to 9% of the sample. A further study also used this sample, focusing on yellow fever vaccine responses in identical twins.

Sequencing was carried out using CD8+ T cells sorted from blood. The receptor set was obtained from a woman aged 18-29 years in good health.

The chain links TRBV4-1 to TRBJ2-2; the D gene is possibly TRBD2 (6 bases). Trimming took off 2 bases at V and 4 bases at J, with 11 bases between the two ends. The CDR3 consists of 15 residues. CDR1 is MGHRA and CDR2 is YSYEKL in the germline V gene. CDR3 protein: CASSQFSGTTGELFF. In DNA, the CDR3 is TGCGCCAGCAGCCAATTTAGCGGAACCACCGGGGAGCTGTTTTTT.

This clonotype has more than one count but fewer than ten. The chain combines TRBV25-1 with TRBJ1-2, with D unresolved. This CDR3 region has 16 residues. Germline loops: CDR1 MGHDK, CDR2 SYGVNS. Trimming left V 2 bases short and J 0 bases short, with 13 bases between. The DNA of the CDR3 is TGTGCCAGCAGTGAAGTGGGGATTGGAACTAACTATGGCTACACCTTC. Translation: CASSEVGIGTNYGYTF.

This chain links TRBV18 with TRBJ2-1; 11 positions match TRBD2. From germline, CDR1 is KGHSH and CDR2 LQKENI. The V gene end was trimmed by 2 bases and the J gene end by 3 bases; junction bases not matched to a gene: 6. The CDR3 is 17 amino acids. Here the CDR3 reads CASSPALAGGLYNEQFF. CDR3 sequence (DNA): TGTGCCAGCTCACCAGCTCTAGCGGGGGGTCTCTACAATGAGCAGTTCTTC.

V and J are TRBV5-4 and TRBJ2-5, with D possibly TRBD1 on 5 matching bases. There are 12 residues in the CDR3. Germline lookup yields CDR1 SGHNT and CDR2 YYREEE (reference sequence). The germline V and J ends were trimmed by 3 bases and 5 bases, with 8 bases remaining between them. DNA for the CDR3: TGTGCCAGCAGCTACAACAGGGAGACCCAGTACTTC. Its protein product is CASSYNRETQYF.

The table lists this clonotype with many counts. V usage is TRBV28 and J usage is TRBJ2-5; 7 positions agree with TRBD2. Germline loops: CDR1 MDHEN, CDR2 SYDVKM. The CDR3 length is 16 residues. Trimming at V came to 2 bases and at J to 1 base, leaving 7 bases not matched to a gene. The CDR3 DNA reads TGTGCCAGCAGTTTAGGGTTAGCGGGCCTCCAAGAGACCCAGTACTTC. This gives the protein CASSLGLAGLQETQYF.

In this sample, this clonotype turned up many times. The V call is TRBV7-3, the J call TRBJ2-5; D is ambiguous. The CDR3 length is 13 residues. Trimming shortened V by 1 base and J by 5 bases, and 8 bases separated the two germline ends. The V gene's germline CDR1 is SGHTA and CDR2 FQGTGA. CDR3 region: CASSLRPMETQYF. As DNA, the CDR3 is TGTGCCAGCAGCTTAAGACCAATGGAGACCCAGTACTTC.

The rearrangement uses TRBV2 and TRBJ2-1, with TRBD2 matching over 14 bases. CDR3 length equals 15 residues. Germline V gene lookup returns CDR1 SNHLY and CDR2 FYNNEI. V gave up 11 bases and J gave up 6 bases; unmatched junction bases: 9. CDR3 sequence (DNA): TGTGCCGCTCCGACTAGCGGGGGGGTACGCAATGAGCAGTTCTTC. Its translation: CAAPTSGGVRNEQFF.

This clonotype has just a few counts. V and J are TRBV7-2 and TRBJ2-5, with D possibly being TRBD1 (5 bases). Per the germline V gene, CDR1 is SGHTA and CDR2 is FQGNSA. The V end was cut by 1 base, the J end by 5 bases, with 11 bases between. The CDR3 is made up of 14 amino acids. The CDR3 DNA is TGTGCCAGCAGCTTAGTCAGGACACGGGAGACCCAGTACTTC. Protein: CASSLVRTRETQYF.